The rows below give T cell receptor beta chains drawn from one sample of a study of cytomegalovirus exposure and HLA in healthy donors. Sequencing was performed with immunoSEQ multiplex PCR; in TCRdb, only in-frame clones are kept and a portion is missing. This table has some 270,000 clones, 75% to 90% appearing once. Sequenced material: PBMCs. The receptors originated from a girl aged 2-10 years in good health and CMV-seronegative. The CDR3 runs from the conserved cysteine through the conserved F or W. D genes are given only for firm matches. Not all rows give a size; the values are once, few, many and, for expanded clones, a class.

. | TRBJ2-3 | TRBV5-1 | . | TGCGCCAGCAGCTGGAGTACCCGGGATACGCAGTATTTT | CASSWSTRDTQYF
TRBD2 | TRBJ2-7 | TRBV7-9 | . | TGTGCCAGCCGGGGGGGCGGCTACGAGCAGTACTTC | CASRGGGYEQYF
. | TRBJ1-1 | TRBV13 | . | TGTGCCAGCAGCTTATACAGGAACAACACTGAAGCTTTCTTT | CASSLYRNNTEAFF
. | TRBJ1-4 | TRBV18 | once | TGTGCCAGCTCACCACGCGTCCAAACAACTAATGAAAAACTGTTTTTT | CASSPRVQTTNEKLFF
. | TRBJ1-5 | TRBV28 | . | TGTGCCAGCAGTTCTCCAACCTCCGGGACATGGGGGAATCAGCCCCAGCATTTT | CASSSPTSGTWGNQPQHF
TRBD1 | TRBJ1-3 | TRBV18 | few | TGTGCCAGCTCACGACAGGGTAAATCTGGAAACACCATATATTTT | CASSRQGKSGNTIYF
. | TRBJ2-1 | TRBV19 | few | TGTGCCAGTAGTACGGGCCCGGGGAATGAGCAGTTCTTC | CASSTGPGNEQFF
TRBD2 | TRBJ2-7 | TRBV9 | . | TGTGCCAGCAGCCCCGGGACTAGCGGGTCCTACGAGCAGTACTTC | CASSPGTSGSYEQYF
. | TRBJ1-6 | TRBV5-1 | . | TGCGCCAGCAGCTTGTCAGGGGTACCTTCACCCCTCCACTTT | CASSLSGVPSPLHF
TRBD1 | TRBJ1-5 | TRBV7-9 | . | TGTTCCAGCAGCTCTCCCGACAGGGTTGGTGGCAATCAGCCCCAGCATTTT | CSSSSPDRVGGNQPQHF
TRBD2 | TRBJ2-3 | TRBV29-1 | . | TGCAGCGTCGGAACTAGCGGGAGGGCCCCAGATACGCAGTATTTT | CSVGTSGRAPDTQYF
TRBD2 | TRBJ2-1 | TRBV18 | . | TGTGCCAGCTCACCATTGGCCGGGGCGGGGGACAATGAGCAGTTCTTC | CASSPLAGAGDNEQFF
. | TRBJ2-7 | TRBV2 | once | TGTGCCATCGAGTCCAGGCGCTCCTACGAGCAGTACTTC | CAIESRRSYEQYF
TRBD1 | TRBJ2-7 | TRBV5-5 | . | TGTGCCAGTTATACCGGGACAGGGGGCCTAGGAGAGCAGTACTTC | CASYTGTGGLGEQYF
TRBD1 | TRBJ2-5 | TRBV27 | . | TGTGCCAGCAGTTTTTGGGGGACAGGACAAGAGACCCAGTACTTC | CASSFWGTGQETQYF
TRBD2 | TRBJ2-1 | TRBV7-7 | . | TGTGCCAGCAGCATACAGGCGGGAGTCCCCAATGAGCAGTTCTTC | CASSIQAGVPNEQFF
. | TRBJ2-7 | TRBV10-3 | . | TGTGCCATCAGTGATGATGGTGAGACAGTACACTCCTACGAGCAGTACTTC | CAISDDGETVHSYEQYF
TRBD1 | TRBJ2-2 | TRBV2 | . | TGTGCCAGCAAGTACGGGACAGCGAACACCGGGGAGCTGTTTTTT | CASKYGTANTGELFF
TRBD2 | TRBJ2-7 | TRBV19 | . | TGTGCCAGTAGTCCACAAGCGGGAGGGCATTACGAGCAGTACTTC | CASSPQAGGHYEQYF
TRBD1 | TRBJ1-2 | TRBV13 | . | TGTGCCAGCAGTTTCATACGGGACAGGCTATATGGCTACACCTTC | CASSFIRDRLYGYTF